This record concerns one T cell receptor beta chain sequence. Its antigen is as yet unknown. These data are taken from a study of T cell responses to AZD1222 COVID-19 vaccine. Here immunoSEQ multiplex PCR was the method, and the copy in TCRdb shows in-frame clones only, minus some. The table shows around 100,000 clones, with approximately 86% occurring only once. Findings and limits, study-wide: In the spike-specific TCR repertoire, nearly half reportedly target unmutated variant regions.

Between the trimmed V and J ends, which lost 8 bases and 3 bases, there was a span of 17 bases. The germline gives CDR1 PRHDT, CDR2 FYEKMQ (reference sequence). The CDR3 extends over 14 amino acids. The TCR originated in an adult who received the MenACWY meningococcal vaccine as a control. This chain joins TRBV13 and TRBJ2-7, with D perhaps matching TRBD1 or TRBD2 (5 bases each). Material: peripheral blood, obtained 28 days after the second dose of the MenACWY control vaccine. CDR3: CASAPGPGLYEQYF. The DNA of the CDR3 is TGTGCCAGCGCCCCGGGGCCAGGACTCTACGAGCAGTACTTC.